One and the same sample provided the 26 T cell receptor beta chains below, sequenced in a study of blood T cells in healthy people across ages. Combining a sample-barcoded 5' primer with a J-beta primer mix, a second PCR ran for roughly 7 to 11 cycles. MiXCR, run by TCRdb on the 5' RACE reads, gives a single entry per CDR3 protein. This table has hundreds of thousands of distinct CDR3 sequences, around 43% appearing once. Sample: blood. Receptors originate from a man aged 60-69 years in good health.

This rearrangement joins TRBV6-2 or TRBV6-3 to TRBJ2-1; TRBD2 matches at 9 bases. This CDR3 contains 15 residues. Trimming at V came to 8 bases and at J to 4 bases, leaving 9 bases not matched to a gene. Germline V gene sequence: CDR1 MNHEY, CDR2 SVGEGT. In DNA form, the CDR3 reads TGTGCCAGCGGAAAAGCGGGGGGCCAATACAATGAGCAGTTCTTC. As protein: CASGKAGGQYNEQFF.

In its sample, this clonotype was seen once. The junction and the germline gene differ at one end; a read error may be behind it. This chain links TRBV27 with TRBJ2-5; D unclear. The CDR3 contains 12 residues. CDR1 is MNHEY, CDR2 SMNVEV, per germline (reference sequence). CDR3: CAGSRLGETQYF. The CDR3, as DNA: TGTGCCGGCAGTAGGTTGGGAGAGACCCAGTACTTC.

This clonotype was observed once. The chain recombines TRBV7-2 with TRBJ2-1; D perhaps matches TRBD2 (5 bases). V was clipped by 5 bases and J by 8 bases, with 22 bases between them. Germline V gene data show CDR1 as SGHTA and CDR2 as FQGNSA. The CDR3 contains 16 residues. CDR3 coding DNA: TGTGCCAGCAGCCCACACATCCGGATTGAGGGCGATGAGCAGTTCTTC. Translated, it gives CASSPHIRIEGDEQFF.

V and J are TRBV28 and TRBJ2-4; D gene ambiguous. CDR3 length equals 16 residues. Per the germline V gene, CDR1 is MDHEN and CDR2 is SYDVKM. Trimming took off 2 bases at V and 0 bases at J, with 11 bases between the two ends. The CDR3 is CASSLDGYLAKNIQYF. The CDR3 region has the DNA TGTGCCAGCAGTTTAGATGGATATCTAGCCAAAAACATTCAGTACTTC.

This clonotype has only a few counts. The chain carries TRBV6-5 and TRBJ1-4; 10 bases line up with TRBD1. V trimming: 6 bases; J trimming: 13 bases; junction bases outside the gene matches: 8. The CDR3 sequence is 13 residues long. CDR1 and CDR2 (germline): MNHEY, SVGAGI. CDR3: CASRPTGGGGLFF. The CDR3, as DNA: TGTGCCAGCAGACCGACAGGGGGCGGTGGACTGTTTTTT.

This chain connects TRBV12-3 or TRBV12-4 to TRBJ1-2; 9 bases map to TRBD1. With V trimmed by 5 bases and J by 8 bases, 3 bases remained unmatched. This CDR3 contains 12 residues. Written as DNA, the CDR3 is TGTGCCAGCAGTGGGACAGGGCGCGGCTACACCTTC. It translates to CASSGTGRGYTF.

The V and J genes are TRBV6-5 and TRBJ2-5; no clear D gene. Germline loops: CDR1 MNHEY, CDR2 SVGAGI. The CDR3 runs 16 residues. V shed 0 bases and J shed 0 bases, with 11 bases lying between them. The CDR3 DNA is TGTGCCAGCAGTTACTCGTCGGCCCAGGACCAAGAGACCCAGTACTTC. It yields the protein CASSYSSAQDQETQYF.

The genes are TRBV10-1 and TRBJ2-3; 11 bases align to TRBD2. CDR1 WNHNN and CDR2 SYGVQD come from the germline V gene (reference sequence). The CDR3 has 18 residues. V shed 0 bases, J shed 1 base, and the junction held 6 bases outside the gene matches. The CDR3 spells CASSESMASGGRTDTQYF. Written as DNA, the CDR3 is TGCGCCAGCAGTGAGTCGATGGCTAGCGGGGGGCGCACAGATACGCAGTATTTT.

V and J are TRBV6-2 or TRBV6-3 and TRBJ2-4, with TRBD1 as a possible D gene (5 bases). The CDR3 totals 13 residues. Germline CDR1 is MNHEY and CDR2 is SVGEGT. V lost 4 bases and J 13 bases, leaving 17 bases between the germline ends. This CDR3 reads CASSSGTDRLQYF. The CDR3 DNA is TGTGCCAGCAGTTCCGGAACTGACAGACTCCAGTACTTC.

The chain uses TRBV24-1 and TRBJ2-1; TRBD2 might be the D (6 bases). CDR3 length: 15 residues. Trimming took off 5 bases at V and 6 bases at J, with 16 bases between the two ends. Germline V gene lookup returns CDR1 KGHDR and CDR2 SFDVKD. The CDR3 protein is CATSVRGSGINEQFF. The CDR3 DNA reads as TGTGCCACCAGTGTTCGGGGGTCGGGGATCAATGAGCAGTTCTTC.

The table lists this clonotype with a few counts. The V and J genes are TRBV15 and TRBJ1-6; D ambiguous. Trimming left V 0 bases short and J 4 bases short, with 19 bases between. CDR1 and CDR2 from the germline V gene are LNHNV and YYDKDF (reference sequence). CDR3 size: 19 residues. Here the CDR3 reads CATSRDRLAQSTYNSPLHF. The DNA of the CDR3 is TGTGCCACCAGCAGAGATCGGCTCGCTCAATCTACATATAATTCACCCCTCCACTTT.

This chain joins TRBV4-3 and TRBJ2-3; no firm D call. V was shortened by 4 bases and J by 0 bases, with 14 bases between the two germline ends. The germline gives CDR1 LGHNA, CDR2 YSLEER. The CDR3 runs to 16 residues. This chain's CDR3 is CASSPSGWISTDTQYF. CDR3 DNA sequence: TGCGCCAGCAGCCCCTCCGGGTGGATTAGCACAGATACGCAGTATTTT.

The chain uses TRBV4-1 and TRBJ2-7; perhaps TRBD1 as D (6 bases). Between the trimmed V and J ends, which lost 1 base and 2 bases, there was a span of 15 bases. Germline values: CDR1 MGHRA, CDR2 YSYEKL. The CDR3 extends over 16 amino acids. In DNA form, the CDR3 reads TGCGCCAGCAGCCAAGGAACCTGGGGGCTCACCTACGAGCAGTACTTC. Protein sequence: CASSQGTWGLTYEQYF.

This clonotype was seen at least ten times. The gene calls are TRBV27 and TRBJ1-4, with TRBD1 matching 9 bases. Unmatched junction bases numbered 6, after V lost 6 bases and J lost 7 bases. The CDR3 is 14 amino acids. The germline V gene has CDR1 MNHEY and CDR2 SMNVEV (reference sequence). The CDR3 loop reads CASSPDRGREKLFF. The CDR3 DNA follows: TGTGCCAGCAGCCCGGACAGGGGACGTGAAAAACTGTTTTTT.

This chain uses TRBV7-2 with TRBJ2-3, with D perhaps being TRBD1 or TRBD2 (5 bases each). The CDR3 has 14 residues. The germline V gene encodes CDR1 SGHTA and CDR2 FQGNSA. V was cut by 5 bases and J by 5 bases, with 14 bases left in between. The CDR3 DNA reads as TGTGCCAGCAGCATATCCGAGGGGAGAGATACGCAGTATTTT. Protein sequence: CASSISEGRDTQYF.

The CDR3 sequence is CASSQEVSRTINYEQYF. The CDR3 DNA reads as TGCGCCAGCAGCCAAGAGGTCTCGAGGACCATTAACTACGAGCAGTACTTC. This rearrangement joins TRBV4-3 to TRBJ2-7, with D hard to call. This CDR3 comprises 17 residues. Trimming removed 0 bases from V and 3 bases from J, with 18 bases in between. Per germline, CDR1 LGHNA and CDR2 YSLEER.

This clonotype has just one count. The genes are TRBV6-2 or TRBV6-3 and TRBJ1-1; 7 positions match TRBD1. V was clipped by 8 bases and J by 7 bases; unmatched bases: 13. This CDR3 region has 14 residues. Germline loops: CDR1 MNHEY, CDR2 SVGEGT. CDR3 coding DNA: TGTGCCAGCGGACATACACGCCAGGGGGGTGAAGCTTTCTTT. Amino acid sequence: CASGHTRQGGEAFF.

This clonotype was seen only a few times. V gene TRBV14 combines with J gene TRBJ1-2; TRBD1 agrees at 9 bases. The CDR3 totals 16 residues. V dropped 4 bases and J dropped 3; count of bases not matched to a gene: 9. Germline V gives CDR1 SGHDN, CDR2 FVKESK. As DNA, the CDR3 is TGTGCCAGCAGCCCATCGACAGGGGGAAGTCACTATGGCTACACCTTC. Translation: CASSPSTGGSHYGYTF.

CDR3: CASSINQGGVTEAFF. The CDR3, as DNA: TGTGCCAGCAGTATAAACCAGGGAGGAGTGACTGAAGCTTTCTTT. The chain recombines TRBV12-3 or TRBV12-4 with TRBJ1-1; tentatively, D is TRBD1 (5 bases). The CDR3 runs 15 residues. V lost 5 bases and J 5 bases, leaving 18 bases between the germline ends.

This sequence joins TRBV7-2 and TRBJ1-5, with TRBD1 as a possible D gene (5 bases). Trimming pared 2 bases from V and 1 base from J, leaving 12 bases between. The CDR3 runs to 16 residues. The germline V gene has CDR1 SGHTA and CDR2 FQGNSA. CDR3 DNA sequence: TGTGCCAGCAGCTTATACGGAACAGGCAGCAATCAGCCCCAGCATTTT. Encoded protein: CASSLYGTGSNQPQHF.

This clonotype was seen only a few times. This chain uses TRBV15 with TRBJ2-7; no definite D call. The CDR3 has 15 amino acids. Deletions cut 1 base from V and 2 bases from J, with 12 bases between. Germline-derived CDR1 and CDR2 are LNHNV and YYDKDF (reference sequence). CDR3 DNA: TGTGCCACCAGCAGAGTCAAGGACCGGGCCTACGAGCAGTACTTC. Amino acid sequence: CATSRVKDRAYEQYF.

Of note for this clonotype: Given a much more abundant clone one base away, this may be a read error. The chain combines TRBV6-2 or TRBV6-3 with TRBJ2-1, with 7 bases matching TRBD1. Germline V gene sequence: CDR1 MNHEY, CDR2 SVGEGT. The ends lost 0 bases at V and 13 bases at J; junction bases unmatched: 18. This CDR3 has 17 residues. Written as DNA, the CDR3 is TGTGCCAGCAGTTACTCGAGGGACAGAGTGCGAGGGGAGACCCAGTTCTTC. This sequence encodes CASSYSRDRVRGETQFF.

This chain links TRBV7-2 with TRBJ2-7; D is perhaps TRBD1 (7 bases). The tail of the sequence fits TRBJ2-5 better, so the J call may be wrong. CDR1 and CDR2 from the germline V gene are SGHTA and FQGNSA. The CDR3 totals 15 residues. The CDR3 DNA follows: TGTGCCAACAGTACAGCAGGGGGGCCCCAAGAGACCCAGTACTTC. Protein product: CANSTAGGPQETQYF.

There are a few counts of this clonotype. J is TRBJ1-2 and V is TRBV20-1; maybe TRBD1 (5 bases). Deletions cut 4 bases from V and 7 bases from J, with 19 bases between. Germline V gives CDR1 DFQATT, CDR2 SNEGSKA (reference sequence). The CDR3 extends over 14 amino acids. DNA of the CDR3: TGCAGTGCTATCCAGGGTCTAGGTATTAGTGGCTACACCTTC. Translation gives CSAIQGLGISGYTF.

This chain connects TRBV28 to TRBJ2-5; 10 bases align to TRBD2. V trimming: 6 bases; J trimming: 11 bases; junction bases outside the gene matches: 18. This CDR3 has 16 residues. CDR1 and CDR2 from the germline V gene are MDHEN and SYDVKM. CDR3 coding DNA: TGTGCCAGCAGGGCGGCTAGCGGGGGACCCTACAATGAGCAGTACTTC. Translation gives CASRAASGGPYNEQYF.

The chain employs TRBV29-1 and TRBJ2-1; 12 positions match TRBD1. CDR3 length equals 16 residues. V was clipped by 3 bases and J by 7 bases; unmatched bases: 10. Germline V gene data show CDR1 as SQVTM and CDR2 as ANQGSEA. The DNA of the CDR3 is TGCAGCGTTGAGGGACAGGGGGCTTTTTTTGGAAATGAGCAGTTCTTC. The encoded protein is CSVEGQGAFFGNEQFF.